This is a list of T cell receptor beta chains from one sample in a study of T cells in Graves' hyperthyroidism and ophthalmopathy. MiXCR, run by TCRdb on the multiplex PCR reads, gives a single entry per CDR3 protein. The sample lists more than 650,000 distinct CDR3 sequences; about 14% were seen once. The source material was blood. Source of these receptors: a woman between 18 and 30 years old with Graves' hyperthyroidism. CDR3s include the opening cysteine and the closing phenylalanine or tryptophan. Each record gives: clone size, D gene, V gene, J gene, CDR3 protein, CDR3 DNA. A D gene is named only where the DNA matches it firmly. Clone size appears in some rows only: once, few, many, or a class for an expanded clone.

NA	TRBD1	TRBV30	TRBJ2-2	CAWSGQGVGELFF	TGTGCCTGGAGTGGACAGGGGGTCGGGGAGCTGTTTTTT
many	NA	TRBV12-3/TRBV12-4	TRBJ2-3	CASSFLGDTQYF	TGTGCCAGCAGTTTCCTGGGAGATACGCAGTATTTT
few	NA	TRBV20-1	TRBJ2-7	CSARTTGVYEQYF	TGCAGTGCTAGAACCACAGGAGTTTACGAGCAGTACTTC
many	NA	TRBV30	TRBJ1-1	CAWREERFTEAFF	TGTGCCTGGAGGGAGGAGAGGTTCACTGAAGCTTTCTTT
NA	NA	TRBV15	TRBJ2-1	CATSRDGQIVDEQFF	TGTGCCACCAGCAGAGATGGGCAGATCGTCGATGAGCAGTTCTTC
many	TRBD1	TRBV20-1	TRBJ1-1	CSARDWTGGPEAFF	TGCAGTGCTAGAGATTGGACAGGGGGCCCTGAAGCTTTCTTT
NA	NA	TRBV30	TRBJ2-2	CAWNDGGELFF	TGTGCCTGGAATGACGGCGGGGAGCTGTTTTTT
few	TRBD1	TRBV7-3	TRBJ1-6	CASSLKGATGNSPLHF	TGTGCCAGCAGCTTAAAGGGGGCGACGGGGAATTCACCCCTCCACTTT
many	TRBD1	TRBV28	TRBJ1-2	CASSFGTGNYGYTF	TGTGCCAGCAGTTTCGGGACAGGGAACTATGGCTACACCTTC
many	TRBD2	TRBV18	TRBJ2-3	CASSLRLATDTQYF	TGTGCCAGCTCACTACGACTAGCTACAGATACGCAGTATTTT
many	TRBD1	TRBV29-1	TRBJ2-3	CSVEGQGIGTDTQYF	TGCAGCGTTGAAGGACAGGGAATCGGCACAGATACGCAGTATTTT
few	NA	TRBV6-4	TRBJ1-2	CASSDPYYGYTF	TGTGCCAGCAGTGACCCTTACTATGGCTACACCTTC
many	TRBD1	TRBV4-1	TRBJ1-2	CASSQWTGDYGYTF	TGCGCCAGCAGCCAGTGGACAGGGGACTATGGCTACACCTTC
many	TRBD1	TRBV30	TRBJ2-2	CAWSGRQGTHDTGELFF	TGTGCCTGGAGTGGGCGACAGGGGACCCACGACACCGGGGAGCTGTTTTTT
few	TRBD1	TRBV7-8	TRBJ1-2	CASSLRGGDSYGYTF	TGTGCCAGCAGCTTAAGAGGCGGGGACAGCTATGGCTACACCTTC
many	NA	TRBV20-1	TRBJ1-2	CSVRPLGLTYGYTF	TGCAGTGTACGCCCCTTGGGCCTGACCTATGGCTACACCTTC